This T cell receptor (beta chain) was identified in a study of cytomegalovirus exposure and HLA in healthy donors. Study-level findings and limits: With high specificity and sensitivity, the classifier reportedly diagnosed cytomegalovirus status. It was shown in a later analysis that HLA-associated TCR beta chains were more clonally expanded than other, equally common chains.

Looked up from germline, CDR1 is SEHNR and CDR2 is FQNEAQ (reference sequence). The CDR3 has 16 residues. The PCR made use of 60 Vbeta and 13 Jbeta primers. Assay: immunoSEQ multiplex PCR; the TCRdb copy retains only in-frame clones and omits some. The table shows roughly 220,000 clones, with about 70% occurring only once. About this clone: No antigen is known for it. Mismatch with germline at one junction end may stem from a read error.

The J gene is TRBJ1-6, the V gene TRBV7-9, with 9 positions matching TRBD1. The TCR sequence derives from a man aged 40-49 years in good health and CMV-seropositive. Sequenced: PBMCs. DNA for the CDR3: TGTTCCAGCAGCTTTGTGGGGACAGGGCATAATTCACCCCTCCACTTT. It codes for CSSSFVGTGHNSPLHF.